This T cell receptor beta chain was recorded in a study of shared clonotypes between healthy human individuals (dated by TCRdb to the early 2020s). In the study overall: The cohort comprised a couple of women and a few men aged 18 to 49 years. For each donor, three plates each were used for CD4 naive and CD4 memory, two plates were used for CD8 naive, and one plate was used for CD8 memory. To estimate repertoire size and how much clonotype sharing occurs between individuals, the study deeply sequenced the blood TCR repertoires of five healthy adults. To increase sequencing depth and limit assay-specific biases, TCR repertoire library preparation and sequencing were carried out by different laboratories using diverse techniques. Per donor, leukapheresis produced somewhere between about 0.94 and 9.5 billion PBMCs. Overall study results and their limits: Based on pairwise subsampling, the degree of clonotype sharing among donors was expected to be affected by sequencing depth. When four donors were compared, the shared fraction of clonotypes was approximately 5% for naive CD4, roughly 3.4% for naive CD8, 2.3% for memory CD4, and 0.4% for memory CD8. Higher generation probabilities were observed for clonotypes shared by all four sorted-subset donors than for non-shared clonotypes. Because the study included a small number of donors, the genetic and exposure-history diversity represented was limited. Only blood was sampled, and tissue TCR repertoires likely differ from those in blood. Larger estimated clonotype richness was generally found for naive subsets than for memory subsets. Rarefaction of sorted-subset datasets indicated incomplete sequencing despite the large sequencing depth.

Trimming at the junction amounts to 5 bases on V and 7 bases on J, and the germline ends lie 17 bases apart. The germline V gene (reference sequence) provides CDR1 PRHDT and CDR2 FYEKMQ. The CDR3, from cysteine to phenylalanine, totals 15 residues. The retained sequence is limited to the CDR3, 45 bases, with the frame set at the first base. CD8 naive samples were CD45RO-negative cells positively selected for CCR7, giving a CD45RA+CCR7+ population that excluded TemRA cells. The donors were healthy, HIV-negative adults with no recently reported acute infections or vaccinations. Only Caucasian adults living in Nashville, Tennessee, USA were represented among the donors. Blood was collected by leukapheresis, and PBMCs were isolated by Ficoll-Histopaque density gradient centrifugation and then cryopreserved in liquid nitrogen vapor phase. Purity and quantity of every magnetically sorted T cell population were checked by analytical flow cytometry. Each sorted fraction had its genomic DNA isolated and then quantified by UV absorbance on a Nanodrop 2000c.

Regarding this clone: Its binding antigen is unknown. No base quality information exists; no much larger clone differs at one position.

TCR CDR3 regions were amplified from genomic DNA by multiplex PCR using the deep immunoSEQ assay. Extracted genomic DNA from each cell subset was distributed evenly across all wells of several immunoSEQ 96-well plates, and each plate was treated as a replicate. Each replicate PCR for sorted subsets received roughly 200 ng genomic DNA, equal to tens of thousands of T cell genomes. The purified libraries were quantified using a Qubit 3.0 fluorometer, sized with a Bioanalyzer 2100, and then quantified again using the KAPA Library Quantification kit. Every immunoSEQ 96-well plate was sequenced on a dedicated single-read 150-cycle Illumina NextSeq 550 flow cell. Regarding the original processing steps: The immunoSEQ output contained only junctional sequences without quality scores, so filtering could not match that applied to full-length reads. To assign V/J genes and CDR3, sequences were annotated using PyIR, a Python wrapper for IgBLAST v1.9, with IMGT germline references. Reads with weak V/J assignments (E-value above 1e-6), missing CDR3, stop codons, out-of-frame junctions, or ambiguous translated residues were removed. V3J clonotypes were defined as sequences sharing the same inferred V gene, J gene, and CDR3 amino acid sequence. The percentage overlap between two repertoires was calculated by dividing the number of shared unique clonotypes by the size of the smaller repertoire. Richness of each repertoire was evaluated using RTK rarefaction, the Chao1 estimator, and Recon v2.1 estimates of unobserved clonotypes. Generation probabilities for all TCRbeta clonotypes obtained by the gDNA method from a handful of donors were computed using OLGA. TCRdb re-hosts the immuneACCESS table, in-frame sequences only. Its copies lack some clones; in the studies checked, an unresolved V gene accounts for under half of them, and the cause for the rest is not known. The V and J calls and clone size were taken over from that table, and D and trimming were inferred from the DNA. The sample profile shows around 1,900,000 clones; around 93% of them were found once. Approximately 1.6% of the sample lies in the top ten.

This clonotype originated in a young man in good health. Some clones in this sample may be carry-over from other donors' samples. Recombination connected TRBV13 to TRBJ2-2, and the D gene may be TRBD2, 6 bases matching. The specimen was naive CD8+ T cells from PBMCs. The sample's cell subset or site label, in plain terms: CD45RA+CCR7+. The CDR3 region has the sequence CASSIGTPLNGELFF. The nucleotides read TGTGCCAGCAGCATCGGGACTCCTCTTAACGGGGAGCTGTTTTTT.